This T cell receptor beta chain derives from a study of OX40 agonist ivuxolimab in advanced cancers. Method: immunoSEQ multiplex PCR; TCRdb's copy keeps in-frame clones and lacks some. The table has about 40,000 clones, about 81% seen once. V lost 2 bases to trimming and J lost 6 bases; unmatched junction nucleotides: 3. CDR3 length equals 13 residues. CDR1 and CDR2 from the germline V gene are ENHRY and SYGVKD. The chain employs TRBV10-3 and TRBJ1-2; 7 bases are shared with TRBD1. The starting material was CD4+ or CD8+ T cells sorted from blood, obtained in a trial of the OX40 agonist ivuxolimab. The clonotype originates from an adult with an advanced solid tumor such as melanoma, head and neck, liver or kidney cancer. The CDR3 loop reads CAISEDRANGYTF. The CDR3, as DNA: TGTGCCATCAGTGAGGACAGGGCTAATGGCTACACCTTC.